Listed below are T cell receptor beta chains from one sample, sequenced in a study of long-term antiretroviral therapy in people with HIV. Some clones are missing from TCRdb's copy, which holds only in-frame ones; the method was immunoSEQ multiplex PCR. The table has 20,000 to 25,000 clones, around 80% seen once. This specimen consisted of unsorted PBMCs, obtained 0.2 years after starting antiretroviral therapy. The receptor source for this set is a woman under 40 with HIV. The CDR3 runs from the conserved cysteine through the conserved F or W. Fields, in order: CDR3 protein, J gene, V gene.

CDR3aa: CASSVDKVGSPLHF
j_gene: TRBJ1-6
v_gene: TRBV9

CDR3aa: CASSLEGEDSPLHF
j_gene: TRBJ1-6
v_gene: TRBV5-1

CDR3aa: CASSTQTGDTEAFF
j_gene: TRBJ1-1
v_gene: TRBV19

CDR3aa: CASSQEQGYAAGNTIYF
j_gene: TRBJ1-3
v_gene: TRBV4-2

CDR3aa: CAWHLGGITEAFF
j_gene: TRBJ1-1
v_gene: TRBV30

CDR3aa: CASTRVSNTGELFF
j_gene: TRBJ2-2
v_gene: TRBV6-5

CDR3aa: CSALRVSEAFF
j_gene: TRBJ1-1
v_gene: TRBV20-1

CDR3aa: CASSSYLSGANVLTF
j_gene: TRBJ2-6
v_gene: TRBV5-4

CDR3aa: CASSPGGAGAGYGYTF
j_gene: TRBJ1-2
v_gene: TRBV7-8

CDR3aa: CASGGDRNTEAFF
j_gene: TRBJ1-1
v_gene: TRBV30

CDR3aa: CAWRQQVRDQETQYF
j_gene: TRBJ2-5
v_gene: TRBV30

CDR3aa: CASSPGTALDGYTF
j_gene: TRBJ1-2
v_gene: TRBV27